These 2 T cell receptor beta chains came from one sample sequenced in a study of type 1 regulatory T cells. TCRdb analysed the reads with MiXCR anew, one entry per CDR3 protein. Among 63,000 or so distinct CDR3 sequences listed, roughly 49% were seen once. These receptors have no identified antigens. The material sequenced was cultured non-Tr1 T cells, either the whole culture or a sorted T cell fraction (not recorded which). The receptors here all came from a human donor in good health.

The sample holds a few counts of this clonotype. CDR3: CASSPPGDRVMGEQFF. In DNA form, the CDR3 reads TGTGCCAGCAGTCCCCCGGGGGACAGGGTAATGGGTGAGCAGTTCTTC. The rearrangement joins TRBV12-3 or TRBV12-4 to TRBJ2-1; 9 nucleotides match TRBD1. V gave up 5 bases and J gave up 9 bases; unmatched junction bases: 14. The CDR3 consists of 16 residues.

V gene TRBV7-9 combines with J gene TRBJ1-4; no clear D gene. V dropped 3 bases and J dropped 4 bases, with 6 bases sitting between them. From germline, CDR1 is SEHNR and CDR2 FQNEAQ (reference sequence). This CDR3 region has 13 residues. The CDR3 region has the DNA TGTGCCAGCAGCTTCGGGGTTAATGAAAAACTGTTTTTT. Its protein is CASSFGVNEKLFF.